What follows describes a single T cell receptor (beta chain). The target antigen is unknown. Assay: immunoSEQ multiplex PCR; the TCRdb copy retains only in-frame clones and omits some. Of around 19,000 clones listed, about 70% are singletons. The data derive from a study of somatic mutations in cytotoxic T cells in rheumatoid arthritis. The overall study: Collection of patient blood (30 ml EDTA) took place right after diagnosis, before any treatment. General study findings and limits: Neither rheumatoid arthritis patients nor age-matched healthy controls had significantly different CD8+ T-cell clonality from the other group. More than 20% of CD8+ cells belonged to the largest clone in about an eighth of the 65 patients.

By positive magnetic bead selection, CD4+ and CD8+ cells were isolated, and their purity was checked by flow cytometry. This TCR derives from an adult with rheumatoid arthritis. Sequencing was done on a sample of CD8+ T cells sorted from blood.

The CDR3 sequence is CATSSGVQETQYF. The CDR3 DNA sequence: TGTGCCACCAGCAGCGGGGTCCAAGAGACCCAGTACTTC. The chain links TRBV15 to TRBJ2-5, with D maybe TRBD2 (5 bases). Deletions cut 3 bases from V and 1 base from J, with 6 bases between. This CDR3 is 13 amino acids long. CDR1 LNHNV and CDR2 YYDKDF come from the germline V gene (reference sequence).